This T cell receptor beta chain was recorded in a study of blood T cell repertoires in COVID-19. Study as a whole: Some COVID-19 samples were acute and others convalescent; all came from the United States, Italy and Spain.

Sequencing used immunoSEQ multiplex PCR; TCRdb keeps in-frame clones, though not all of them. The sample holds some 73,000 clones, roughly 85% seen once. Trimming left V 4 bases short and J 6 bases short, with 9 bases between. This CDR3 comprises 12 residues. Germline CDR1 MDHEN, CDR2 SYDVKM. The receptor comes from a man aged 45-60 years with COVID-19, enrolled during active disease. Sequenced: peripheral blood. The V gene is TRBV28, the J gene TRBJ1-2; D is unclear. CDR3 in DNA: TGTGCCAGCAGTTCCGGGGTTCATGGCTACACCTTC. This translates into CASSSGVHGYTF.